This is a list of T cell receptor beta chains from one sample in a study of technical replicates of blood from several donors. Assay: immunoSEQ multiplex PCR; the TCRdb copy retains only in-frame clones and omits some. The table lists about 13,000 clones, approximately 95% of them singletons. Sequencing was done on a sample of PBMCs. Receptor source: a human donor in good health. Both conserved end residues are part of each CDR3. Each record gives: V gene, J gene, CDR3 length, CDR3 protein.

V: TRBV5-1; J: TRBJ1-1; length: 14; CDR3: CASSSFGQGARAFF
V: TRBV11-2; J: TRBJ2-3; length: 12; CDR3: CASSLAGDTQYF
V: TRBV7-8; J: TRBJ1-3; length: 17; CDR3: CASSLMGQVNSGNTIYF
V: TRBV27; J: TRBJ1-2; length: 11; CDR3: CASSQGGGYTF
V: TRBV5-1; J: TRBJ2-2; length: 14; CDR3: CASSMVASTGELFF
V: TRBV23-1; J: TRBJ2-7; length: 15; CDR3: CASSQRPGGAGEQYF
V: TRBV28; J: TRBJ1-4; length: 14; CDR3: CASSLVDGGEKLFF
V: TRBV6-1; J: TRBJ2-7; length: 15; CDR3: CASSPRTAVSREQYF
V: TRBV30; J: TRBJ1-2; length: 13; CDR3: CAWEGQGPDGYTF
V: TRBV11-3; J: TRBJ2-5; length: 13; CDR3: CASSQGDQETQYF
V: TRBV6-1; J: TRBJ1-1; length: 14; CDR3: CASSVRQLNTEAFF
V: TRBV23-1; J: TRBJ2-7; length: 15; CDR3: CASSAPRDSSYEQYF
V: TRBV14; J: TRBJ2-1; length: 15; CDR3: CASSPFEWTSAKQFF
V: TRBV5-1; J: TRBJ2-1; length: 15; CDR3: CASRRGGRAENEQFF
V: TRBV19; J: TRBJ1-5; length: 13; CDR3: CASRPTGGQPQHF
V: TRBV19; J: TRBJ2-1; length: 13; CDR3: CASGTSGSYEQFF
V: TRBV29-1; J: TRBJ2-3; length: 15; CDR3: CSVEGGLYSTDTQYF
V: TRBV4-2; J: TRBJ2-6; length: 18; CDR3: CASSQMTGSSSGANVLTF
V: TRBV14; J: TRBJ2-7; length: 13; CDR3: CASSRDREFEQYF
V: TRBV27; J: TRBJ2-5; length: 16; CDR3: CASSLSFVPGQETQYF
V: TRBV28; J: TRBJ2-7; length: 15; CDR3: CASSPRSLVPYEQYF
V: TRBV30; J: TRBJ2-3; length: 15; CDR3: CAWTGASGRSDTQYF
V: TRBV5-1; J: TRBJ2-1; length: 15; CDR3: CASSWAGSSYNEQFF